Listed below are T cell receptor beta chains from one sample, sequenced in a study of cytotoxic CD8 clonotypes in ibrutinib-treated CLL. Profiling relied on immunoSEQ multiplex PCR, and the TCRdb table lists in-frame clones only, not all of them. The data hold approximately 330,000 clones, with almost 80% observed a single time. The input for sequencing was PBMCs, taken before ibrutinib treatment. The receptor source for this set is a human donor with chronic lymphocytic leukemia. The CDR3 runs from the conserved cysteine through the conserved F or W. A D gene is named only where the DNA matches it firmly. Clone size is shown for a subset of rows, as once, few, many or a class of expanded clone.

v_gene	d_gene	abundance	j_gene	CDR3aa	CDR3nt
TRBV20-1	NA	NA	TRBJ1-5	CSASSNQPQHF	TGCAGTGCTAGTAGTAATCAGCCCCAGCATTTT
TRBV14	NA	NA	TRBJ2-4	CASSQDWDFQYF	TGTGCCAGCAGCCAAGATTGGGACTTTCAGTACTTC
TRBV5-4	NA	NA	TRBJ2-1	CASNRDSTYNEQFF	TGTGCCAGTAACCGGGACTCCACCTACAATGAGCAGTTCTTC
TRBV7-3	NA	NA	TRBJ2-7	CASSREPSGEQYF	TGTGCCAGCAGCCGGGAGCCATCTGGGGAGCAGTACTTC
TRBV7-9	NA	NA	TRBJ1-1	CASSSIGNTEAFF	TGTGCCAGCAGCTCTATAGGGAACACTGAAGCTTTCTTT
TRBV4-1	NA	NA	TRBJ1-1	CASSQEKRQMNTEAFF	TGCGCCAGCAGCCAAGAAAAGAGACAGATGAACACTGAAGCTTTCTTT
TRBV27	NA	NA	TRBJ1-4	CASSLFTGTNEKLFF	TGTGCCAGCAGTTTATTTACGGGAACTAATGAAAAACTGTTTTTT
TRBV7-2	TRBD1	NA	TRBJ1-4	CASSLDRTGLVLFF	TGTGCCAGCAGCTTAGACCGGACAGGGCTGGTGCTGTTTTTT
TRBV5-4	TRBD2	once	TRBJ2-1	CASSSGGTSGYNEQFF	TGTGCCAGCAGCTCAGGCGGGACTAGCGGTTACAATGAGCAGTTCTTC
TRBV29-1	TRBD2	NA	TRBJ2-7	CSVETSGRYEQYF	TGCAGCGTTGAAACTAGCGGGAGGTACGAGCAGTACTTC
TRBV5-4	NA	NA	TRBJ2-3	CASSSGQTDTQYF	TGTGCCAGCAGCTCGGGACAAACAGATACGCAGTATTTT
TRBV29-1	NA	NA	TRBJ1-2	CLTYRDPPTGYTF	TGCCTAACTTATCGGGACCCACCAACGGGCTACACCTTC
TRBV5-4	NA	few	TRBJ1-3	CASSLGNSGNTIYF	TGTGCCAGCAGCTTGGGGAACTCTGGAAACACCATATATTTT
TRBV28	NA	NA	TRBJ2-7	CASSLRGTEQYF	TGTGCCAGCAGTTTAAGGGGGACCGAGCAGTACTTC
TRBV30	NA	NA	TRBJ1-1	CAWSPMNTEAFF	TGTGCCTGGAGCCCTATGAACACTGAAGCTTTCTTT
TRBV4-1	TRBD1	NA	TRBJ2-5	CASSQVRDSQETQYF	TGCGCCAGCAGCCAAGTTCGGGACAGCCAAGAGACCCAGTACTTC
TRBV5-1	TRBD2	once	TRBJ2-7	CASSNGLAGGTVSEQYF	TGCGCCAGCAGCAACGGACTAGCGGGAGGGACAGTCTCCGAGCAGTACTTC
TRBV5-1	TRBD1	NA	TRBJ2-3	CASSKDRGSTDTQYF	TGCGCCAGCAGCAAGGACAGGGGTAGCACAGATACGCAGTATTTT
TRBV29-1	TRBD2	NA	TRBJ2-1	CSVPKSGGYNEQFF	TGCAGCGTGCCCAAAAGCGGGGGGTACAATGAGCAGTTCTTC
TRBV27	TRBD1	NA	TRBJ2-7	CASSPIQGSSYEQYF	TGTGCCAGCAGTCCCATACAGGGGAGCTCCTACGAGCAGTACTTC
TRBV10-1	NA	NA	TRBJ1-4	CASSESRGFANEKLFF	TGCGCCAGCAGTGAGTCGCGCGGGTTCGCTAATGAAAAACTGTTTTTT
TRBV27	NA	NA	TRBJ2-3	CASSSRTDTQYF	TGTGCCAGCAGTTCTCGAACAGATACGCAGTATTTT
TRBV6-5	NA	NA	TRBJ1-2	CASRQANYGYTF	TGTGCCAGCCGACAGGCTAACTATGGCTACACCTTC
TRBV4-2	NA	few	TRBJ1-1	CASSRQLMNTEAFF	TGTGCCAGCAGCCGACAGTTGATGAACACTGAAGCTTTCTTT
TRBV5-1	NA	NA	TRBJ2-1	CASSLEIPYLEQFF	TGCGCCAGCAGCTTGGAGATCCCCTATTTGGAGCAGTTCTTC
TRBV6-1	NA	NA	TRBJ1-4	CASSEALGATNEKLFF	TGTGCCAGCAGTGAAGCGCTAGGGGCTACTAATGAAAAACTGTTTTTT
TRBV11-3	NA	NA	TRBJ2-5	CASSFSGTTGETQYF	TGTGCCAGCAGCTTTTCCGGGACCACGGGGGAGACCCAGTACTTC
TRBV7-9	TRBD1	NA	TRBJ2-5	CASSLMGTGLETQYF	TGTGCCAGCAGCTTAATGGGGACAGGGCTAGAGACCCAGTACTTC
TRBV5-1	NA	few	TRBJ1-5	CASSLGLGNQPQHF	TGCGCCAGCAGCTTGGGACTTGGCAATCAGCCCCAGCATTTT
TRBV27	TRBD2	NA	TRBJ2-1	CASIRLAGNGPYNEQFF	TGTGCCAGCATACGACTAGCGGGAAATGGACCTTACAATGAGCAGTTCTTC
TRBV28	NA	NA	TRBJ2-2	CASSFGPRGPGELFF	TGTGCCAGCAGTTTTGGTCCCAGGGGCCCCGGGGAGCTGTTTTTT
TRBV10-3	TRBD1	NA	TRBJ1-1	CATRPGQGNTEAFF	TGTGCCACCCGCCCGGGACAGGGGAACACTGAAGCTTTCTTT
TRBV5-6	NA	few	TRBJ1-4	CASSLGHRAEKLFF	TGTGCCAGCAGCTTGGGGCACCGGGCGGAAAAACTGTTTTTT
TRBV5-1	NA	few	TRBJ1-1	CASSIHSAMNTEAFF	TGCGCCAGCAGCATCCACAGTGCCATGAACACTGAAGCTTTCTTT
TRBV15	NA	once	TRBJ2-5	CATSRGRGLGPETQYF	TGTGCCACCAGCAGAGGACGCGGGCTCGGTCCAGAGACCCAGTACTTC
TRBV19	NA	NA	TRBJ1-1	CASSIADSSNTEAFF	TGTGCCAGTAGTATCGCCGACAGCTCGAACACTGAAGCTTTCTTT
TRBV6-6	TRBD1	NA	TRBJ1-2	CASSGQGAVGYTF	TGTGCCAGCAGCGGACAGGGGGCCGTTGGCTACACCTTC
TRBV5-4	TRBD1	NA	TRBJ2-4	CASRMDRGNINIQYF	TGTGCCAGCAGGATGGACAGGGGGAATATAAACATTCAGTACTTC
TRBV25-1	NA	NA	TRBJ2-5	CASSGLTGQETQYF	TGTGCCAGCAGTGGCCTAACAGGGCAAGAGACCCAGTACTTC
TRBV6-5	NA	few	TRBJ1-1	CASSYTQNTEAFF	TGTGCCAGCAGTTACACACAGAACACTGAAGCTTTCTTT
TRBV15	NA	NA	TRBJ1-1	CATSAYRLMNTEAFF	TGTGCCACCAGCGCCTACAGGCTAATGAACACTGAAGCTTTCTTT
TRBV4-3	NA	NA	TRBJ1-1	CASSQDPLNTEAFF	TGCGCCAGCAGCCAAGATCCCTTGAACACTGAAGCTTTCTTT
TRBV29-1	NA	NA	TRBJ2-7	CSVGGTPYEQYF	TGCAGCGTGGGCGGGACCCCCTACGAGCAGTACTTC
TRBV6-5	TRBD2	NA	TRBJ2-1	CASSYSRTSGYEQFF	TGTGCCAGCAGTTACTCGAGGACTAGCGGGTATGAGCAGTTCTTC
TRBV4-3	NA	few	TRBJ1-1	CASSQDPHGNTEAFF	TGCGCCAGCAGCCAAGATCCCCATGGGAACACTGAAGCTTTCTTT
TRBV10-2	NA	few	TRBJ2-1	CASRVFNNEQFF	TGCGCCAGCAGGGTTTTTAACAATGAGCAGTTCTTC
TRBV4-3	NA	NA	TRBJ1-1	CASSQVTGNTEAFF	TGCGCCAGCAGCCAAGTTACAGGGAACACTGAAGCTTTCTTT
TRBV30	TRBD1	NA	TRBJ1-4	CACSRGPREKLFF	TGTGCCTGTAGCAGGGGGCCTAGGGAAAAACTGTTTTTT
TRBV5-6	NA	NA	TRBJ2-5	CASSLVGGGRREGTQYF	TGTGCCAGCAGCTTGGTAGGTGGTGGACGAAGGGAAGGGACCCAGTACTTC